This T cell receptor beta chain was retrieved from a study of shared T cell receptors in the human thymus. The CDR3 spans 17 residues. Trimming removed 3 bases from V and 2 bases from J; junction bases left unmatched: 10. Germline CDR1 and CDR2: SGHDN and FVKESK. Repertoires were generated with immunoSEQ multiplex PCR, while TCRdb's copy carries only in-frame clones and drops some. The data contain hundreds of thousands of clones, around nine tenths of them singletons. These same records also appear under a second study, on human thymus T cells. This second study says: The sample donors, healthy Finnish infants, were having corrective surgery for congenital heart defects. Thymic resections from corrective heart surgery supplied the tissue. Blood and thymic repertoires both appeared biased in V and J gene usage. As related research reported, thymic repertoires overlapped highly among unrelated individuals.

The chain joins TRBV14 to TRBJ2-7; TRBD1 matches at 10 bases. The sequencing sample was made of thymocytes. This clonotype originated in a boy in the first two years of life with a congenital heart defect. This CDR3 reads CASSQALRDRGPYEQYF. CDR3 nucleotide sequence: TGTGCCAGCAGCCAGGCCCTACGGGACAGGGGACCCTACGAGCAGTACTTC.